Presented here are 14 T cell receptor beta chains from one specimen sequenced in a study of Ad26.COV2.S vaccination and SARS-CoV-2 variants. Treatment indicated: around 19 received Ad26.COV2.S at low or high dose, single or two shots; about five received placebo; per-sample allocation not given. Day 63 following the first vaccine or placebo injection was when the samples were taken. Only in-frame clones appear in the TCRdb table, and some are missing; sequencing was by immunoSEQ multiplex PCR. The table lists about 400,000 clones, 70% to 90% of them singletons. Sequences were derived from peripheral blood, sampled in a trial of Ad26.COV2.S vaccine versus placebo. All receptors come from a person aged 18-65 years who received the Ad26.COV2.S COVID-19 vaccine or a placebo.

This clone showed up many times. The chain employs TRBV27 and TRBJ1-5; D not resolved. Germline CDR1 is MNHEY and CDR2 is SMNVEV (reference sequence). Trimming removed 3 bases at V and 7 bases at J, with 13 bases between. The CDR3 runs to 14 residues. The CDR3 nucleotides are TGTGCCAGCAGTTTTTGGCGGACTGGGCAGCCCCAGCATTTT. Translated: CASSFWRTGQPQHF.

The CDR3 nucleotides read TGTGCCAGTAGTATAGGGAGCGGGGTCTCCTACGAGCAGTACTTC. This encodes CASSIGSGVSYEQYF. This sequence joins TRBV19 and TRBJ2-7, with TRBD2 identical over 7 bases. V dropped 1 base and J dropped 0; count of bases not matched to a gene: 3. The CDR3 has 15 residues. Germline V gene data show CDR1 as LNHDA and CDR2 as SQIVND (reference sequence).

The V call is TRBV19, the J call TRBJ1-5, with 8 bases identical to TRBD1. The germline CDR1 and CDR2 sequences are LNHDA and SQIVND (reference sequence). The V segment lost 4 bases and the J segment 0 bases; nucleotides outside the gene matches: 11. The CDR3 length is 18 residues. The CDR3 here is CASSSRQGPGGSNQPQHF. The CDR3 DNA reads as TGTGCCAGTAGTAGCCGACAGGGGCCGGGTGGTAGCAATCAGCCCCAGCATTTT.

The rearrangement uses TRBV2 and TRBJ2-1, with a tentative D call TRBD1 (5 bases). CDR1 and CDR2 (germline): SNHLY, FYNNEI. The CDR3 runs to 14 residues. With 8 bases removed from V and 0 bases from J, the gap between germline ends came to 11 bases. The CDR3 loop is CASQGESSYNEQFF. Written as DNA, the CDR3 is TGTGCCAGCCAAGGGGAAAGCTCCTACAATGAGCAGTTCTTC. The full variable domain, in which reference TRBV2 and TRBJ2-1 provide the parts outside the CDR3, is EPEVTQTPSHQVTQMGQEVILRCVPISNHLYFYWYRQILGQKVEFLVSFYNNEISEKSEIFDDQFSVERPDGSNFTLKIRSTKLEDSAMYFCASQGESSYNEQFFGPGTRLTVL.

V gene TRBV19 combines with J gene TRBJ1-1, with D perhaps TRBD1 (6 bases). The germline CDR1 and CDR2 sequences are LNHDA and SQIVND (reference sequence). Trimming removed 3 bases at V and 5 bases at J, with 10 bases between. CDR3 length: 13 amino acids. The CDR3 DNA is TGTGCCAGTAGTATTGTGGGGGCGACTGAAGCTTTCTTT. It encodes CASSIVGATEAFF.

V usage is TRBV5-6 and J usage is TRBJ2-3; the D gene is possibly TRBD2 (6 bases). Germline V CDR1 and CDR2: SGHDT, YYEEEE. CDR3 length: 18 amino acids. The V end was cut by 0 bases, the J end by 0 bases, with 17 bases between. The CDR3 DNA reads TGTGCCAGCAGCTTGGTGGGGCGGGGAACACCTAGCACAGATACGCAGTATTTT. It yields the protein CASSLVGRGTPSTDTQYF. The variable domain in full, completed from reference TRBV5-6 and TRBJ2-3, reads DAGVTQSPTHLIKTRGQQVTLRCSPKSGHDTVSWYQQALGQGPQFIFQYYEEEERQRGNFPDRFSGHQFPNYSSELNVNALLLGDSALYLCASSLVGRGTPSTDTQYFGPGTRLTVL.

The genes are TRBV6-5 and TRBJ2-2; no reliable D call. This CDR3 is built from 16 residues. The germline V gene encodes CDR1 MNHEY and CDR2 SVGAGI. Trimming cost V 0 bases and J 0 bases, with 8 bases left between them. The CDR3 nucleotides read TGTGCCAGCAGTTACTCCTTCTTTTCGAACACCGGGGAGCTGTTTTTT. Translating gives CASSYSFFSNTGELFF.

The genes are TRBV6-5 and TRBJ2-7; unclear D gene. This CDR3 is 12 amino acids long. V lost 5 bases and J 3 bases, leaving 8 bases between the germline ends. Germline CDR1 is MNHEY and CDR2 is SVGAGI. CDR3 sequence reads: CASSLDRYEQYF. For the CDR3, the DNA is TGTGCCAGCAGTCTGGACCGCTACGAGCAGTACTTC.

The J gene is TRBJ2-1, the V gene TRBV6-2 or TRBV6-3, with 12 bases lining up with TRBD2. CDR3 length equals 17 residues. Germline assignment: CDR1 MNHEY and CDR2 SVGEGT. V was pared by 2 bases and J by 2 bases, with 4 bases of the junction left unmatched. As DNA, the CDR3 is TGTGCCAGCAGTTACGGGGGACTAGCGGGTCCCTACAATGAGCAGTTCTTC. Translating gives CASSYGGLAGPYNEQFF.

The rearrangement links TRBV29-1 to TRBJ2-7; the match to TRBD1 covers 7 bases. The CDR3 consists of 15 residues. V gave up 1 base and J gave up 8 bases; unmatched junction bases: 14. Germline CDR1 reads SQVTM; CDR2 reads ANQGSEA. The CDR3, as DNA: TGCAGCGTTGAAGGTGTAGACAGGGAAAGTACGAAGCAGTACTTC. Protein product: CSVEGVDRESTKQYF.

The chain recombines TRBV5-4 with TRBJ1-4, with TRBD1 identical over 9 bases. The junction had 6 bases not matched to a gene; V was cut back by 1 base and J by 5 bases. The CDR3 covers 16 residues. Germline V gene sequence: CDR1 SGHNT, CDR2 YYREEE (reference sequence). CDR3 in amino acids: CASSLRPTGGNEKLFF. CDR3 in DNA: TGTGCCAGCAGCTTGAGGCCGACAGGGGGGAATGAAAAACTGTTTTTT.

The chain employs TRBV10-3 and TRBJ2-1; D is uncertain. Germline CDR1 ENHRY, CDR2 SYGVKD. The CDR3 spans 14 residues. V was clipped by 5 bases and J by 0 bases, with 8 bases between them. The CDR3 sequence is CAISPMNSYNEQFF. The CDR3, as DNA: TGTGCCATCAGTCCCATGAACTCCTACAATGAGCAGTTCTTC.

The chain recombines TRBV7-8 with TRBJ1-4, with D possibly being TRBD1 (6 bases). This CDR3 is built from 16 residues. Germline V gives CDR1 SGHVS, CDR2 FQNEAQ. V was clipped by 5 bases and J by 4 bases, with 17 bases between them. CDR3 nucleotides: TGTGCCAGCAGCACTAGATCCGGGGGCCTTAATGAAAAACTGTTTTTT. It specifies CASSTRSGGLNEKLFF.

CDR3: CASSLTGLTEAFF. The CDR3 DNA sequence: TGTGCCAGCAGCCTGACAGGGCTCACTGAAGCTTTCTTT. The chain uses TRBV6-5 and TRBJ1-1, with TRBD1 matching 7 bases. Germline loops: CDR1 MNHEY, CDR2 SVGAGI. The CDR3 extends over 13 amino acids. The trim removed 6 bases at V and 4 bases at J, leaving 5 bases unmatched.